These 28 T cell receptor beta chains share one sample of origin, sequenced in a study of blood T cell repertoires in COVID-19. Data came from immunoSEQ multiplex PCR; TCRdb stores just in-frame clones and leaves some out. The sample shows about 160,000 clones, approximately 80% of them seen only once. Sequenced input: peripheral blood. The receptors shown here come from a woman aged 40 to 49 with COVID-19, enrolled during active disease.

This clone was seen only once. The rearrangement joins TRBV19 to TRBJ1-4, with D perhaps TRBD1 (5 bases). The V gene's germline CDR1 is LNHDA and CDR2 SQIVND (reference sequence). V was pared by 3 bases and J by 7 bases, with 12 bases between. This CDR3 comprises 14 residues. CDR3 nucleotides: TGTGCCAGTAGTATTAAAGGGGCCGGTGAAAAACTGTTTTTT. Translating gives CASSIKGAGEKLFF.

The V call is TRBV7-9, the J call TRBJ1-2, with D unclear. The CDR3 is 16 residues long. Germline V CDR1 and CDR2: SEHNR, FQNEAQ (reference sequence). V was trimmed by 5 bases and J by 4 bases, leaving 20 bases between them. The CDR3 spells CASSDLWGSRGYGYTF. The CDR3 nucleotides are TGTGCCAGCAGCGATTTGTGGGGTTCCCGGGGCTATGGCTACACCTTC. Together with reference TRBV7-9 and TRBJ1-2, the CDR3 gives the full variable domain: DTGVSQNPRHKITKRGQNVTFRCDPISEHNRLYWYRQTLGQGPEFLTYFQNEAQLEKSRLLSDRFSAERPKGSFSTLEIQRTEQGDSAMYLCASSDLWGSRGYGYTFGSGTRLTVV.

The chain is built from TRBV2 and TRBJ2-5, with D uncertain. CDR3 length: 12 residues. Germline-derived CDR1 and CDR2 are SNHLY and FYNNEI. Trimming stripped 7 bases from V and 4 bases from J, with 10 bases between. DNA for the CDR3: TGTGCCAGCACTAGTGTGAGAGAGACCCAGTACTTC. Translation gives CASTSVRETQYF.

This clone has more than one count but fewer than ten. CDR3 loop: CASSATASSYNEQFF. The CDR3 nucleotides are TGCGCCAGCAGCGCGACAGCGAGCTCCTACAATGAGCAGTTCTTC. The V call is TRBV5-1, the J call TRBJ2-1; maybe TRBD1 (5 bases). The CDR3 loop spans 15 amino acids. The V end was cut by 4 bases, the J end by 0 bases, with 11 bases between. The germline V gene encodes CDR1 SGHRS and CDR2 YFSETQ.

The chain links TRBV18 to TRBJ2-2, with D unclear. Germline values: CDR1 KGHSH, CDR2 LQKENI. The V gene lost 6 bases and the J gene lost 0 bases, with 11 bases spanning the gap. This CDR3 has 15 amino acids. The CDR3 is CASSPVAANTGELFF. The CDR3 region has the DNA TGTGCCAGCTCGCCGGTCGCCGCGAACACCGGGGAGCTGTTTTTT.

The CDR3, as DNA: TGTGCCAGCTCACTGGGACAGGAAGGCTACGAGCAGTACTTC. This encodes CASSLGQEGYEQYF. The V gene is TRBV18, the J gene TRBJ2-7, with 8 bases identical to TRBD1. Per germline, CDR1 KGHSH and CDR2 LQKENI. This CDR3 comprises 14 residues. Trimming cost V 4 bases and J 3 bases; bases outside gene matches: 5. The complete variable domain, with remaining parts taken from reference TRBV18 and TRBJ2-7, reads NAGVMQNPRHLVRRRGQEARLRCSPMKGHSHVYWYRQLPEEGLKFMVYLQKENIIDESGMPKERFSAEFPKEGPSILRIQQVVRGDSAAYFCASSLGQEGYEQYFGPGTRLTVT.

The rearrangement uses TRBV7-6 and TRBJ2-1; 7 bases are a match to TRBD1. V was pared by 5 bases and J by 4 bases, with 2 bases of the junction left unmatched. This CDR3 region has 13 residues. Per the germline V gene, CDR1 is SGHVS and CDR2 is FNYEAQ. The CDR3 bases are TGTGCCAGCAGCGAACAGGGGTACAATGAGCAGTTCTTC. It encodes CASSEQGYNEQFF. The whole variable domain, filled in from reference TRBV7-6 and TRBJ2-1, reads GAGVSQSPRYKVTKRGQDVALRCDPISGHVSLYWYRQALGQGPEFLTYFNYEAQQDKSGLPNDRFSAERPEGSISTLTIQRTEQRDSAMYRCASSEQGYNEQFFGPGTRLTVL.

This clone was detected a few times. The chain employs TRBV7-9 and TRBJ2-6, with D perhaps TRBD1 (5 bases). Germline V lookup: CDR1 SEHNR, CDR2 FQNEAQ (reference sequence). The CDR3 has 18 residues. Trimming removed 1 base at V and 0 bases at J, with 13 bases between. The CDR3 region is CASSLGPDIYSGANVLTF. In DNA, the CDR3 is TGTGCCAGCAGCTTAGGTCCGGACATCTACTCTGGGGCCAACGTCCTGACTTTC.

This clone was seen more than once but under ten times. V usage is TRBV9 and J usage is TRBJ1-4; TRBD1 agrees at 9 bases. The germline V gene has CDR1 SGDLS and CDR2 YYNGEE. This CDR3 is 14 amino acids long. V dropped 0 bases and J dropped 9; count of bases not matched to a gene: 3. The CDR3 DNA follows: TGTGCCAGCAGCGTAGGAGGACAGGGGCAAAAACTGTTTTTT. It specifies CASSVGGQGQKLFF. The complete variable domain, with remaining parts taken from reference TRBV9 and TRBJ1-4, reads DSGVTQTPKHLITATGQRVTLRCSPRSGDLSVYWYQQSLDQGLQFLIQYYNGEERAKGNILERFSAQQFPDLHSELNLSSLELGDSALYFCASSVGGQGQKLFFGSGTQLSVL.

V usage is TRBV3-1 (or the pseudogene TRBV3-2) and J usage is TRBJ2-3; TRBD1 is a possible D gene (6 bases). CDR1 and CDR2 (germline): LGHDT, YNNKEL (reference sequence). The V end lost 8 bases, the J end lost 7 bases, and 25 bases lay between the germline ends. The CDR3 is made up of 16 amino acids. This CDR3 is CASGLGAGEKGYTQYF. The CDR3, as DNA: TGTGCCAGCGGCCTGGGGGCAGGGGAAAAAGGGTATACGCAGTATTTT.

This chain links TRBV1 with TRBJ2-7; TRBD2 is the table's D call, not checked against the DNA. TRBV1 is given as a pseudogene. The CDR3 contains 16 residues. CDR3 region: CTSSPDVRECPYEQYF. Written as DNA, the CDR3 is TGCACCAGCAGCCCAGACGTCCGGGAATGCCCCTACGAGCAGTACTTC.

This clone has only one observation. The V and J genes are TRBV28 and TRBJ2-1; D gene unclear. The CDR3 length is 15 residues. Trimming left V 6 bases short and J 4 bases short, with 16 bases between. Germline V gene sequence: CDR1 MDHEN, CDR2 SYDVKM. Here the CDR3 reads CASSSKKRPYNEQFF. CDR3 nucleotide sequence: TGTGCCAGCAGCAGCAAAAAGAGGCCTTACAATGAGCAGTTCTTC.

The chain uses TRBV28 and TRBJ2-7; D call uncertain. The CDR3 is made up of 11 amino acids. Germline lookup yields CDR1 MDHEN and CDR2 SYDVKM. Trimming took off 3 bases at V and 6 bases at J, with 6 bases between the two ends. The CDR3 region is CASSLLAEQYF. CDR3 sequence (DNA): TGTGCCAGCAGTTTGTTAGCCGAGCAGTACTTC.

The V call is TRBV18, the J call TRBJ2-3; TRBD1 matches at 7 bases. This CDR3 spans 15 amino acids. The germline V gene encodes CDR1 KGHSH and CDR2 LQKENI. V dropped 1 base and J dropped 7; count of bases not matched to a gene: 8. The CDR3 sequence is CASSPLGTEQHTQYF. CDR3 coding DNA: TGTGCCAGCTCACCACTTGGGACAGAGCAACATACGCAGTATTTT.

This clone has just one count. V gene TRBV4-1 combines with J gene TRBJ2-2; D is unresolved. Between the trimmed V and J ends, which lost 3 bases and 8 bases, there was a span of 4 bases. Germline CDR1 and CDR2: MGHRA and YSYEKL. CDR3 length: 11 amino acids. The CDR3 sequence: CASSQTGELFF. The CDR3 region has the DNA TGCGCCAGCAGCCAGACTGGGGAGCTGTTTTTT.

The table lists this clone with a few counts. At one boundary the junction diverges from the germline segment, which might be a read error. V usage is TRBV7-7 and J usage is TRBJ2-3, with TRBD2 identical over 15 bases. This CDR3 has 16 amino acids. Germline V gives CDR1 SSHAT, CDR2 FNYEAQ (reference sequence). CDR3 DNA sequence: TGTGCTAGCAGCCGGACTAGCGGGAGGGATTCAGATACGCAGTATTTT. Translating gives CASSRTSGRDSDTQYF.

This clone was counted a single time. The rearrangement joins TRBV18 to TRBJ1-3; D is possibly TRBD1 (6 bases). The CDR3 covers 16 residues. V was trimmed by 3 bases and J by 0 bases, leaving 12 bases between them. In germline, CDR1 is KGHSH, CDR2 LQKENI. The CDR3 region has the DNA TGTGCCAGCTCACCCGGACAGACCCGCTCTGGAAACACCATATATTTT. As protein: CASSPGQTRSGNTIYF.

This clone came up once. The chain recombines TRBV11-2 with TRBJ1-1; 7 bases match TRBD1. The ends lost 1 base at V and 5 bases at J; junction bases unmatched: 10. This CDR3 has 16 amino acids. Germline CDR1 reads SGHAT; CDR2 reads FQNNGV. The CDR3 region is CASSLGRDSVRTEAFF. The CDR3 DNA follows: TGTGCCAGCAGCTTAGGAAGGGACAGCGTCAGGACTGAAGCTTTCTTT.

The V gene is TRBV11-1, the J gene TRBJ1-6; D possibly corresponds to TRBD1 (5 bases). Trimming pared 2 bases from V and 6 bases from J, leaving 8 bases between. Germline CDR1 reads SGHAT; CDR2 reads FQDESV (reference sequence). The CDR3 spans 14 residues. This CDR3 is CASSLRQSNSPLHF. The CDR3 DNA reads as TGTGCCAGCAGCTTAAGACAGTCTAATTCACCCCTCCACTTT.

The chain combines TRBV19 with TRBJ2-1, with TRBD1 identical over 7 bases. This CDR3 comprises 15 residues. With 10 bases clipped from V and 0 bases from J, the junction kept 9 bases outside the gene matches. Per the germline V gene, CDR1 is LNHDA and CDR2 is SQIVND (reference sequence). The CDR3: CATTQGSSSYNEQFF. CDR3 sequence (DNA): TGTGCCACCACACAGGGGTCGAGCTCCTACAATGAGCAGTTCTTC.

V is TRBV30 and J is TRBJ1-1; maybe TRBD1 (6 bases). Per the germline V gene, CDR1 is GTSNPN and CDR2 is SVGIG (reference sequence). This CDR3 contains 12 residues. V was pared by 3 bases and J by 7 bases, with 12 bases between. The CDR3 spells CAWRGGRFEAFF. In DNA, the CDR3 is TGTGCCTGGAGGGGGGGGCGGTTTGAAGCTTTCTTT. Filled out from reference TRBV30 and TRBJ1-1, the complete variable domain reads SQTIHQWPATLVQPVGSPLSLECTVEGTSNPNLYWYRQAAGRGLQLLFYSVGIGQISSEVPQNLSASRPQDRQFILSSKKLLLSDSGFYLCAWRGGRFEAFFGQGTRLTVV.

The chain recombines TRBV10-1 with TRBJ1-6, with 7 bases fitting TRBD1. The CDR3 has 13 amino acids. After removal of 3 bases from V and 7 bases from J, the junction contained 0 bases not matched to a gene. CDR1 is WNHNN, CDR2 SYGVQD, per germline (reference sequence). The CDR3, as DNA: TGCGCCAGCAGTGAAGGGGGCAATTCACCCCTCCACTTT. Its protein product is CASSEGGNSPLHF.

The V call is TRBV29-1, the J call TRBJ1-3; a possible D gene is TRBD1 (6 bases). The CDR3 consists of 15 residues. V dropped 5 bases and J dropped 4 bases, with 18 bases sitting between them. The V gene's germline CDR1 is SQVTM and CDR2 ANQGSEA. CDR3 DNA sequence: TGCAGCGTTTTCTTACAGGGTCGTCGCGGAAACACCATATATTTT. Residues: CSVFLQGRRGNTIYF.

The CDR3 DNA reads as TGTGCCACCAGCAGAGATCTAGCGGGAGTCACCGGGGAGCTGTTTTTT. Translating it yields CATSRDLAGVTGELFF. This sequence joins TRBV15 and TRBJ2-2; 10 nucleotides match TRBD2. CDR1 is LNHNV and CDR2 is YYDKDF in the germline V gene (reference sequence). This CDR3 contains 16 residues. Trimming removed 0 bases from V and 4 bases from J; junction bases left unmatched: 2.

This clone was found once. V is TRBV6-1 and J is TRBJ2-7; D unclear. The CDR3 has 14 residues. Germline loops: CDR1 MNHNS, CDR2 SASEGT. V gave up 3 bases and J gave up 3 bases, with 12 bases separating them. The CDR3 DNA reads as TGTGCCAGCAGTGACAGAACTACAATCTACGAGCAGTACGTC. It is translated as CASSDRTTIYEQYV.

J is TRBJ2-3 and V is TRBV7-9; D is undetermined. The CDR3 consists of 13 residues. Trimming took 6 bases from V and 0 from J, leaving 7 bases between them. Looked up from germline, CDR1 is SEHNR and CDR2 is FQNEAQ (reference sequence). The CDR3 DNA reads as TGTGCCAGCAGTTCCGGGAGCACAGATACGCAGTATTTT. It encodes CASSSGSTDTQYF.

The chain recombines TRBV10-3 with TRBJ1-6; no reliable D call. Trimming stripped 2 bases from V and 1 base from J, with 6 bases between. CDR3 length: 15 residues. Germline assignment: CDR1 ENHRY and CDR2 SYGVKD. CDR3 DNA sequence: TGTGCCATCAGTGAGGGTCAGTCCTATAATTCACCCCTCCACTTT. This gives the protein CAISEGQSYNSPLHF.

This clone was detected once. This chain joins TRBV12-3 or TRBV12-4 and TRBJ2-7; D not certain. The germline V and J ends were trimmed by 7 bases and 1 base, with 11 bases remaining between them. The length of the CDR3 is 13 residues. The CDR3, as DNA: TGTGCCAGCACCCCTAATTGGTCCTACGAGCAGTACTTC. It codes for CASTPNWSYEQYF.